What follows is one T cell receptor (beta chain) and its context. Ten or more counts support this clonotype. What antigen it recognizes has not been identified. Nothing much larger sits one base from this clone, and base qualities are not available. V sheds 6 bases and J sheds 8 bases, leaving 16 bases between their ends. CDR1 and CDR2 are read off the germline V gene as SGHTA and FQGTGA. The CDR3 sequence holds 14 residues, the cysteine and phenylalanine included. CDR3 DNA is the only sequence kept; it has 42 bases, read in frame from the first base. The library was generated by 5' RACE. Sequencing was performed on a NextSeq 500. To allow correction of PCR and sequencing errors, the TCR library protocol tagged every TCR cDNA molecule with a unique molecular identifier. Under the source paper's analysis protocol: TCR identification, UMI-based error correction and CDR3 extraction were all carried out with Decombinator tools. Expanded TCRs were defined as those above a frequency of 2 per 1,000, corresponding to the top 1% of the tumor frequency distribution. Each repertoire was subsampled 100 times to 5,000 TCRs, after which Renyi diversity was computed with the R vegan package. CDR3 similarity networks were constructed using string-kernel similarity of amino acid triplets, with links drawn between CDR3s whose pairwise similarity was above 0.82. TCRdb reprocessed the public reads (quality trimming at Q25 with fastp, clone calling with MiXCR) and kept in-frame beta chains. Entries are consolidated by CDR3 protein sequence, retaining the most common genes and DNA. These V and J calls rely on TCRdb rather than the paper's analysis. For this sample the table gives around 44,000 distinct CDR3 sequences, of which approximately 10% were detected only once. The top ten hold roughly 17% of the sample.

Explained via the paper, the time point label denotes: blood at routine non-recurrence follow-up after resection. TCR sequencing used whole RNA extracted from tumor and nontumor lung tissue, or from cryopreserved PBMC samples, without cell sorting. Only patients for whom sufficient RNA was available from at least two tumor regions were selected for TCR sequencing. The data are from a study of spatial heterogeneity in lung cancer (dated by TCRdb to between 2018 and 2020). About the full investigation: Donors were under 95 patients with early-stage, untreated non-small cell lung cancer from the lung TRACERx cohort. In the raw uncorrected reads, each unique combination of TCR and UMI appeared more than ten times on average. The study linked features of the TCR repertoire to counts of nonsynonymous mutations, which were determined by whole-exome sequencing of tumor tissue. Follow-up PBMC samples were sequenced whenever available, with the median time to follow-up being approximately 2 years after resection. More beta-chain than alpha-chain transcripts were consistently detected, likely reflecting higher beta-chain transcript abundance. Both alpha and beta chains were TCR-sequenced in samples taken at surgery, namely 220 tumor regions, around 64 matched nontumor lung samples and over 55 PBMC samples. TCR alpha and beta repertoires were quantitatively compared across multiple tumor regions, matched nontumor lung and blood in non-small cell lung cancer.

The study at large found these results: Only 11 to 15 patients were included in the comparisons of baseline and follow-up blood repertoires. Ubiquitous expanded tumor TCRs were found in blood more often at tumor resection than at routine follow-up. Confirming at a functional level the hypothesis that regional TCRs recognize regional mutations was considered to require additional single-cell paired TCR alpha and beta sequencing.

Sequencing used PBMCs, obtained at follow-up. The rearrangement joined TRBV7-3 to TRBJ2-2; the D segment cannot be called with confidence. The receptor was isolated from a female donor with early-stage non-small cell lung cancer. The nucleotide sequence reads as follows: TGTGCCAGCAGTCGGGTCCCGAGGAGTGGGGAGCTGTTTTTT. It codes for CASSRVPRSGELFF.